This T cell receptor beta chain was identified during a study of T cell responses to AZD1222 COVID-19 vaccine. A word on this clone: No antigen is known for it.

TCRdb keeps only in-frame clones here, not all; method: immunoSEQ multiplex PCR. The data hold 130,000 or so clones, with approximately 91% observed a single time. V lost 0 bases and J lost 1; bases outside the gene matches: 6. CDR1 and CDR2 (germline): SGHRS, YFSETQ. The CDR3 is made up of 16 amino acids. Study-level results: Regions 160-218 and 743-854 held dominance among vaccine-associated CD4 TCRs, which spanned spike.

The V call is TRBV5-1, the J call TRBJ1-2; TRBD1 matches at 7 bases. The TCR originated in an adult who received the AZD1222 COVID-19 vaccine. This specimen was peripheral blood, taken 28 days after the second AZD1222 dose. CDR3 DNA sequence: TGCGCCAGCAGCTTGGCCGGGACAGAAGTTAACTATGGCTACACCTTC. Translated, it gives CASSLAGTEVNYGYTF. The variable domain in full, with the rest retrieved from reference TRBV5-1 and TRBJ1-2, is KAGVTQTPRYLIKTRGQQVTLSCSPISGHRSVSWYQQTPGQGLQFLFEYFSETQRNKGNFPGRFSGRQFSNSRSEMNVSTLELGDSALYLCASSLAGTEVNYGYTFGSGTRLTVV.